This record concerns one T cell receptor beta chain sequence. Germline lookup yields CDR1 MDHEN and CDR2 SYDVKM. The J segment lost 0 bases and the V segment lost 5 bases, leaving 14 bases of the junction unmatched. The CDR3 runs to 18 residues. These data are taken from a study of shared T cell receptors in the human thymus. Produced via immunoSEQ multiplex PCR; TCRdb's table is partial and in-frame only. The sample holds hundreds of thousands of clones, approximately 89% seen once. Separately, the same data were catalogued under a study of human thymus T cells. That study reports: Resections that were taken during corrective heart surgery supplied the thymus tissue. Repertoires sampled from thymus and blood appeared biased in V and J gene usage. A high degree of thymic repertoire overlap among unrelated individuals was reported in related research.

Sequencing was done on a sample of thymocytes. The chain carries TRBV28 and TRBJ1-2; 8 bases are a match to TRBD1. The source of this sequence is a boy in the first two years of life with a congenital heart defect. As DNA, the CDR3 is TGTGCCAGCAGTCAAAATCCGGGACAGGACTTAGCTAACTATGGCTACACCTTC. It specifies CASSQNPGQDLANYGYTF.